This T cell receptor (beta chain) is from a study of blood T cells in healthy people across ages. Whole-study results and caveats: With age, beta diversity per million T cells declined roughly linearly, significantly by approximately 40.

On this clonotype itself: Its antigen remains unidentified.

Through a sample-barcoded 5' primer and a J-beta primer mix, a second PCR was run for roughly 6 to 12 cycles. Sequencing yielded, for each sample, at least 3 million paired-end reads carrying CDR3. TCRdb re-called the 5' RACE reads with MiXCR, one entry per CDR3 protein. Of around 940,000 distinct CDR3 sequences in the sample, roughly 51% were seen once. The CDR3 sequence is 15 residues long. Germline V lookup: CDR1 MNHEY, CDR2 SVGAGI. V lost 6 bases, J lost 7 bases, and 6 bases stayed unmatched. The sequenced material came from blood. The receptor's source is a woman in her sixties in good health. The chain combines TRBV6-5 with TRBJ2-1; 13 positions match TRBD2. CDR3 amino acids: CASRPGLAGVNEQFF. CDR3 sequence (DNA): TGTGCCAGCAGACCCGGACTAGCGGGAGTTAATGAGCAGTTCTTC.